This passage covers 10 T cell receptor beta chains from one sample sequenced in a study of cytomegalovirus exposure and HLA in healthy donors. PCR involved 60 Vbeta and 13 Jbeta primers. Generated by immunoSEQ multiplex PCR, the TCRdb table keeps only in-frame clones and is missing some. The data show 70,000 or so clones, 74% seen once. Sequences were obtained from PBMCs. The source is a woman aged 55 to 70 in good health and CMV-seropositive.

This rearrangement joins TRBV7-8 to TRBJ2-7; D remains unclear. The ends were cut back, 5 bases at V and 6 bases at J, with 11 bases in the middle. This CDR3 is built from 12 residues. Germline CDR1 reads SGHVS; CDR2 reads FQNEAQ. CDR3 residues: CASSLAHSEQYF. The CDR3 nucleotides read TGTGCCAGCAGCCTTGCCCACAGCGAGCAGTACTTC.

V and J are TRBV11-2 and TRBJ2-5; 7 bases are shared with TRBD2. This CDR3 region has 14 residues. Germline V gives CDR1 SGHAT, CDR2 FQNNGV. V lost 5 bases, J lost 2 bases, and 5 bases stayed unmatched. As DNA, the CDR3 is TGTGCCAGCAGCATTCTAGCGGAACAAGAGACCCAGTACTTC. It encodes CASSILAEQETQYF.

The gene calls are TRBV4-1 and TRBJ1-5; TRBD1 matches 8 bases. This CDR3 has 15 amino acids. CDR1 and CDR2 (germline): MGHRA, YSYEKL. V lost 0 bases and J lost 5; bases outside the gene matches: 3. CDR3 nucleotide sequence: TGCGCCAGCAGCCAAGAAGGGACAGGCTATCAGCCCCAGCATTTT. Amino acids: CASSQEGTGYQPQHF.

V gene TRBV10-3 combines with J gene TRBJ2-7, with 11 bases aligning to TRBD2. V gave up 7 bases and J gave up 6 bases; unmatched junction bases: 11. Germline assignment: CDR1 ENHRY and CDR2 SYGVKD. The CDR3 totals 15 residues. The CDR3 region has the DNA TGTGCCATCACCGGGGGGGGGACTAGCGGCGCCGAGCAGTACTTC. Its protein is CAITGGGTSGAEQYF.

V gene TRBV6-5 combines with J gene TRBJ2-7, with 7 bases identical to TRBD1. The V segment lost 5 bases and the J segment 7 bases; nucleotides outside the gene matches: 11. This CDR3 is 14 amino acids long. Germline V gene sequence: CDR1 MNHEY, CDR2 SVGAGI. The CDR3 nucleotides read TGTGCCAGCAGTCCCGACAGGGTCAGTTGGGAGCAGTACTTC. It yields the protein CASSPDRVSWEQYF.

This chain uses TRBV2 with TRBJ2-1, with D possibly being TRBD2 (5 bases). The CDR3 contains 14 residues. The V gene's germline CDR1 is SNHLY and CDR2 FYNNEI. The germline V and J ends were trimmed by 4 bases and 1 base, with 8 bases remaining between them. The DNA for the CDR3 is TGTGCCAGCAGTGCGCGAGGGTCCTACAATGAGCAGTTCTTC. It codes for CASSARGSYNEQFF.

This chain links TRBV4-1 with TRBJ1-4; D is undetermined. This CDR3 has 17 residues. Trimming shortened V by 5 bases and J by 0 bases, and 16 bases separated the two germline ends. Germline loops: CDR1 MGHRA, CDR2 YSYEKL. CDR3 sequence: CASSGEETDATNEKLFF. The DNA of the CDR3 is TGCGCCAGCAGCGGGGAGGAGACGGACGCAACTAATGAAAAACTGTTTTTT.

This chain links TRBV28 with TRBJ1-2, with 8 bases that match TRBD1. Looked up from germline, CDR1 is MDHEN and CDR2 is SYDVKM. J gave up 6 bases and V 6 bases, and 6 bases lay outside the gene matches. The CDR3 consists of 13 residues. Written as DNA, the CDR3 is TGTGCCAGCAGAGTCGGGACAGGAGATGGCTACACCTTC. Its translation: CASRVGTGDGYTF.

The J gene is TRBJ2-7, the V gene TRBV4-1, with 8 bases that match TRBD1. Germline V gene lookup returns CDR1 MGHRA and CDR2 YSYEKL. V was clipped by 0 bases and J by 4 bases; unmatched bases: 5. This CDR3 spans 15 amino acids. This CDR3 is CASSQEGTGRYEQYF. CDR3 DNA sequence: TGCGCCAGCAGCCAAGAAGGGACAGGAAGATACGAGCAGTACTTC.

This clone has just one count. V gene TRBV7-2 combines with J gene TRBJ2-7; TRBD2 might be the D (5 bases). The CDR3 contains 14 residues. Germline assignment: CDR1 SGHTA and CDR2 FQGNSA. Trimming took off 1 base at V and 3 bases at J, with 10 bases between the two ends. The CDR3: CASSLERVFYEQYF. Here the CDR3 DNA reads TGTGCCAGCAGCTTAGAGAGGGTTTTCTACGAGCAGTACTTC.